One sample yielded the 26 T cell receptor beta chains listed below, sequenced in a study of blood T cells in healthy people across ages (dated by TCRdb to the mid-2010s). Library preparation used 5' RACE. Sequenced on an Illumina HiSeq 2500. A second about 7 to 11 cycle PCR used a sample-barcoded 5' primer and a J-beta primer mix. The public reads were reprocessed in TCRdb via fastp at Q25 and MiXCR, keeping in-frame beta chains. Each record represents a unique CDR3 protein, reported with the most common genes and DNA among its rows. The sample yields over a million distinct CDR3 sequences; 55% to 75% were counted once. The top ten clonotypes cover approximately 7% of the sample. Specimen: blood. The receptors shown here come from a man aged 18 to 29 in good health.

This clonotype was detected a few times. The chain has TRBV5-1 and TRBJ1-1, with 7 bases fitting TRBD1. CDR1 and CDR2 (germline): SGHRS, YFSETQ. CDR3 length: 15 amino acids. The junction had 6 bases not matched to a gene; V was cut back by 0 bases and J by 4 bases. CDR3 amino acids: CASSLGQGKSTEAFF. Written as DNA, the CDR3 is TGCGCCAGCAGCTTGGGACAGGGAAAATCCACTGAAGCTTTCTTT. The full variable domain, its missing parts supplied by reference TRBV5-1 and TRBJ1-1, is KAGVTQTPRYLIKTRGQQVTLSCSPISGHRSVSWYQQTPGQGLQFLFEYFSETQRNKGNFPGRFSGRQFSNSRSEMNVSTLELGDSALYLCASSLGQGKSTEAFFGQGTRLTVV.

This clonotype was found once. The CDR3 DNA sequence: TGCAGCGTTGAAGATGGGAGGTCGGGCCTCCACTTT. Its translation: CSVEDGRSGLHF. This chain links TRBV29-1 with TRBJ1-6; D gene unclear. V lost 0 bases and J 15 bases, leaving 12 bases between the germline ends. The germline CDR1 and CDR2 sequences are SQVTM and ANQGSEA. The CDR3 is made up of 12 amino acids.

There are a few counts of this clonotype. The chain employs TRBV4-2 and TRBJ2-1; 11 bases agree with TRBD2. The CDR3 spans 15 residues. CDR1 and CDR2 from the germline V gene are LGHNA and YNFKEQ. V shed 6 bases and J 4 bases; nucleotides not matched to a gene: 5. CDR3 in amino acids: CASRRTSGGYNEQFF. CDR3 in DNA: TGTGCCAGCAGGCGCACTAGCGGGGGTTACAATGAGCAGTTCTTC.

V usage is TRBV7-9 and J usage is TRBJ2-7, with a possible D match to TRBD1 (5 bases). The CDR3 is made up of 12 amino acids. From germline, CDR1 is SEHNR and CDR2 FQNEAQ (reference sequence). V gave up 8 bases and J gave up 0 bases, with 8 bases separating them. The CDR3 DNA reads TGTGCCAGCCAGGGAACCTCCTACGAGCAGTACTTC. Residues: CASQGTSYEQYF.

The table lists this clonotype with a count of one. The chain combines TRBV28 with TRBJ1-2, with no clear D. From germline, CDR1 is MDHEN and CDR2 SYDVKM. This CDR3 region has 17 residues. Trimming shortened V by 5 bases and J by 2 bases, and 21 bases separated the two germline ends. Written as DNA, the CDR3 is TGTGCCAGCAGTCAACCCCCGGGGAAGTGGAGGAACTATGGCTACACCTTC. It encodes CASSQPPGKWRNYGYTF.

This CDR3 is CASRQTGASYEQYF. The CDR3 region has the DNA TGTGCCAGCAGGCAGACAGGGGCCTCCTACGAGCAGTACTTC. The rearrangement links TRBV28 to TRBJ2-7, with 8 bases that match TRBD1. V was pared by 6 bases and J by 0 bases, with 4 bases of the junction left unmatched. The CDR3 has 14 residues. Germline V gene data show CDR1 as MDHEN and CDR2 as SYDVKM.

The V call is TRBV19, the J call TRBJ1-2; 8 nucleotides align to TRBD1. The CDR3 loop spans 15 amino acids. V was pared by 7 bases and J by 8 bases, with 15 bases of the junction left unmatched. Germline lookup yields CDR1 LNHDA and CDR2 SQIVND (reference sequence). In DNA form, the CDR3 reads TGTGCCAGTACGAGCAGGGGGCCGAACCTTCACGGCTACACCTTC. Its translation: CASTSRGPNLHGYTF.

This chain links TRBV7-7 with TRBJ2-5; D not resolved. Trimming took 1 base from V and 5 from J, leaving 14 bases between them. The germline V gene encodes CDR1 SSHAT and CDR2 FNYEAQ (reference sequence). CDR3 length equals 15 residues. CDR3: CASSLGHLARETQYF. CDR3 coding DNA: TGTGCCAGCAGCTTAGGGCATTTAGCACGGGAGACCCAGTACTTC. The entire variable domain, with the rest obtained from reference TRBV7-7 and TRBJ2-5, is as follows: GAGVSQSPRYKVTKRGQDVTLRCDPISSHATLYWYQQALGQGPEFLTYFNYEAQPDKSGLPSDRFSAERPEGSISTLTIQRTEQRDSAMYRCASSLGHLARETQYFGPGTRLLVL.

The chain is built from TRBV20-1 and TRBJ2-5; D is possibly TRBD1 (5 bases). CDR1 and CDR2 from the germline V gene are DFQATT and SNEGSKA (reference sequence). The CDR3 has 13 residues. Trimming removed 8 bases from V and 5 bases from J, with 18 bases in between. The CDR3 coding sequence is TGCAGTACCTCGTGGCAGGGTAGCGAGACCCAGTACTTC. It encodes CSTSWQGSETQYF.

CDR3 bases: TGTGCCAGCAGCCGAGCGTACTCGGGCCGGGGGGGCCCCACAGATACGCAGTATTTT. It encodes CASSRAYSGRGGPTDTQYF. The genes are TRBV6-1 and TRBJ2-3; TRBD2 agrees at 8 bases. The ends lost 6 bases at V and 2 bases at J; junction bases unmatched: 19. CDR3 length: 19 residues. Germline V gene lookup returns CDR1 MNHNS and CDR2 SASEGT.

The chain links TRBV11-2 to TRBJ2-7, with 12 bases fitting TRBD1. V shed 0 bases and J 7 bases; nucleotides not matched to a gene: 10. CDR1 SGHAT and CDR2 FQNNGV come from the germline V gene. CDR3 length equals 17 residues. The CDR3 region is CASSLDPGQGASGEQYF. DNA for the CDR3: TGTGCCAGCAGCTTAGACCCGGGACAGGGGGCGTCGGGTGAGCAGTACTTC. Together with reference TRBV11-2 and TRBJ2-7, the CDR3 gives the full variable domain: EAGVAQSPRYKIIEKRQSVAFWCNPISGHATLYWYQQILGQGPKLLIQFQNNGVVDDSQLPKDRFSAERLKGVDSTLKIQPAKLEDSAVYLCASSLDPGQGASGEQYFGPGTRLTVT.

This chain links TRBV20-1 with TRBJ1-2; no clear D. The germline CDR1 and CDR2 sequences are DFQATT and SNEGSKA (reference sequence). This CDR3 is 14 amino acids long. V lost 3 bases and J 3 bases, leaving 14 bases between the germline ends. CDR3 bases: TGCAGTGCTAGCCACCGGGTTCCGTACTATGGCTACACCTTC. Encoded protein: CSASHRVPYYGYTF.

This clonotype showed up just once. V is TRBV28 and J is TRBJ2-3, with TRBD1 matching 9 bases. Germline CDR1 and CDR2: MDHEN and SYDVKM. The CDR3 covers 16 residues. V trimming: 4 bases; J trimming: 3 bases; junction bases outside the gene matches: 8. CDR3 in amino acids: CASSSIHGQGTDTQYF. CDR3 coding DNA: TGTGCCAGCAGTTCCATCCACGGACAGGGGACAGATACGCAGTATTTT.

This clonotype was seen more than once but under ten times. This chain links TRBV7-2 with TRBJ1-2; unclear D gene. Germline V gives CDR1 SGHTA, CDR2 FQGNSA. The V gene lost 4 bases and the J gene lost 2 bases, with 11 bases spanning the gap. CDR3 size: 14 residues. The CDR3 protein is CASSSRQENYGYTF. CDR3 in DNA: TGTGCCAGCAGCTCCCGCCAGGAGAACTATGGCTACACCTTC.

The CDR3 nucleotides are TGTGCCAGGGACGTGGTACGGGAGAGACCCTACGAGCAGTACTTC. Encoded protein: CARDVVRERPYEQYF. The V call is TRBV2, the J call TRBJ2-7; D might be TRBD2 (6 bases). The germline V and J ends were trimmed by 9 bases and 2 bases, with 20 bases remaining between them. Per the germline V gene, CDR1 is SNHLY and CDR2 is FYNNEI. CDR3 size: 15 residues.

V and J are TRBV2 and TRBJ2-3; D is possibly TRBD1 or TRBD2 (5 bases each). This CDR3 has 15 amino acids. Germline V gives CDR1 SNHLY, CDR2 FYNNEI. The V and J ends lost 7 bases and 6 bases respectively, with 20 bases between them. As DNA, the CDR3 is TGTGCCAGCACCCGTAGTGAAACTTGGGGGGATACGCAGTATTTT. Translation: CASTRSETWGDTQYF.

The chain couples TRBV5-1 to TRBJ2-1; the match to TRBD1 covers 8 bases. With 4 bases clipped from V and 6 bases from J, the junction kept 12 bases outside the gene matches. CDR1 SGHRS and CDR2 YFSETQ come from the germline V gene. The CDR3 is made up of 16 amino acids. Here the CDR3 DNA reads TGCGCCAGCAGCGTTCGCGCAGGGGGCGCGGGCAATGAGCAGTTCTTC. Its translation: CASSVRAGGAGNEQFF.

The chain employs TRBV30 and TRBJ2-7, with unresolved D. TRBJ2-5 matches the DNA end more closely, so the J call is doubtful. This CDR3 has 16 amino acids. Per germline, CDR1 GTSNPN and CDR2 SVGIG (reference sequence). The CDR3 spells CAWSALKRSLLETQYF. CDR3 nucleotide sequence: TGTGCCTGGAGTGCTTTAAAGCGCAGTCTTTTAGAGACCCAGTACTTC.

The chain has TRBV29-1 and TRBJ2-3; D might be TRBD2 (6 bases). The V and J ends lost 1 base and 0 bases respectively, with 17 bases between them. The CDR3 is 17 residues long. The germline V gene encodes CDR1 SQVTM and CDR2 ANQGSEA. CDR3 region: CSVEVVLATSSTDTQYF. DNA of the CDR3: TGCAGCGTTGAAGTGGTGCTAGCGACCTCTAGCACAGATACGCAGTATTTT.

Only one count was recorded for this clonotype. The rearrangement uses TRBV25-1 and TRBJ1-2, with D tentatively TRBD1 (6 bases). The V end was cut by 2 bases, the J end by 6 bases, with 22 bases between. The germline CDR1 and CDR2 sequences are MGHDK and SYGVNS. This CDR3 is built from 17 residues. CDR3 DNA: TGTGCCAGCAGTGAACAGACAGGTAGATACGAACGGAATGGCTACACCTTC. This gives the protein CASSEQTGRYERNGYTF.

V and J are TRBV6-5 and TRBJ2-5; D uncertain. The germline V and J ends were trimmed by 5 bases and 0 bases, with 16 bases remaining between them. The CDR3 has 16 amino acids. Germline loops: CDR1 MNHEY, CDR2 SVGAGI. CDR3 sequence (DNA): TGTGCCAGCAGTCCCGTGTTTTCCCCGTACCAAGAGACCCAGTACTTC. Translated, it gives CASSPVFSPYQETQYF.

CDR3 loop: CASSVSTGKDYGYTF. CDR3 DNA sequence: TGTGCCAGCAGCGTTTCGACAGGGAAGGACTATGGCTACACCTTC. The chain links TRBV7-2 to TRBJ1-2, with 7 bases aligning to TRBD1. V lost 5 bases and J lost 3; bases outside the gene matches: 9. This CDR3 comprises 15 residues. Germline loops: CDR1 SGHTA, CDR2 FQGNSA.

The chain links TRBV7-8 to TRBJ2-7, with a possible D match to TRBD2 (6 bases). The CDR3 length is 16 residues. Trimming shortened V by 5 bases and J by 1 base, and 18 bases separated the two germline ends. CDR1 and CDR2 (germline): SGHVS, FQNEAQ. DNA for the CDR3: TGTGCCAGCAGCACTGAGGGCGCGGAGGGGTCCTACGAGCAGTACTTC. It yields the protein CASSTEGAEGSYEQYF.

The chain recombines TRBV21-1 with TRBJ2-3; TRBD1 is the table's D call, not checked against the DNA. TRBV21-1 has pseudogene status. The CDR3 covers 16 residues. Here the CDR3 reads CASSKTGTAITDTQYF. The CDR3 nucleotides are TGTGCCAGCAGCAAAACTGGGACAGCCATCACAGATACGCAGTATTTT.

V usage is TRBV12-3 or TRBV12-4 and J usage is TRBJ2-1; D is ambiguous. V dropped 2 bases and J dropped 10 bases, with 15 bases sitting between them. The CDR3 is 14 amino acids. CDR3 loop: CASSLIPDAPEQFF. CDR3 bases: TGTGCCAGCAGTTTAATTCCAGACGCCCCAGAGCAGTTCTTC.

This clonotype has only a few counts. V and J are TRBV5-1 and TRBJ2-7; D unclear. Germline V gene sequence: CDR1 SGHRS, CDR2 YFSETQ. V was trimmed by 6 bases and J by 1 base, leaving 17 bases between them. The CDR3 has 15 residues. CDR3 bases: TGCGCCAGCAACCCAGCATTACCGTCTTCCTACGAGCAGTACTTC. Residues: CASNPALPSSYEQYF.